This T cell receptor beta chain originates from a study of blood T cell repertoires in COVID-19. The authors' processing: Reference gene primer amplification in the assay estimated nucleated cell counts. Profiling relied on immunoSEQ multiplex PCR, and the TCRdb table lists in-frame clones only, not all of them. From that table come the V and J calls and clone size; the DNA was used to work out D and trimming. The data contain about 330,000 clones, approximately 89% of them singletons. This study enrolled people aged about 18 to 100 from under 25 US geographic areas. Assignments of participants to cohorts depended upon their own reported clinical history. Donors in Cohort 3 who had recovered were those with two negative PCRs, healthcare professional clearance, or resolution of their symptoms. V shed 2 bases and J shed 2 bases, with 14 bases lying between them. In germline, CDR1 is SGHRS, CDR2 YFSETQ. This CDR3 comprises 16 residues.

This TCR was sampled from a woman aged 25 to 39 who had recovered from COVID-19. V and J are TRBV5-1 and TRBJ1-3; no reliable D call. Specimen: PBMCs or T cells enriched from blood (not recorded which). The CDR3 DNA reads as TGCGCCAGCAGCTTCGTCGGGAGTCTCGCTGGAAACACCATATATTTT. Translated, it gives CASSFVGSLAGNTIYF.